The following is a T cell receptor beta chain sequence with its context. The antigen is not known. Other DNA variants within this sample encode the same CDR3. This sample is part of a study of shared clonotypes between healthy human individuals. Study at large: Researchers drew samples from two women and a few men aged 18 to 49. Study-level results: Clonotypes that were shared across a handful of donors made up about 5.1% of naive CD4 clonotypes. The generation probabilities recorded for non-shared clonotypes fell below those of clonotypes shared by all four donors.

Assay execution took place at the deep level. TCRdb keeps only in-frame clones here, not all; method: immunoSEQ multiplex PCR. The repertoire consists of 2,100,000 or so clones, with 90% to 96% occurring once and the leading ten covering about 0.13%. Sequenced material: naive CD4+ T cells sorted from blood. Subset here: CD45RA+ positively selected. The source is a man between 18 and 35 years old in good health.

The chain's CDR3 is CASSSTGTAYEQYF. In DNA form, the CDR3 reads TGCGCCAGCAGCTCGACAGGGACAGCCTACGAGCAGTACTTC. The chain couples TRBV5-1 to TRBJ2-7; 7 bases fit TRBD1. The CDR3 covers 14 residues. Germline loops: CDR1 SGHRS, CDR2 YFSETQ. V was clipped by 3 bases and J by 2 bases; unmatched bases: 5.